This T cell receptor (beta chain) was recovered during a study of molecular identifiers for immune sequencing clone quantification. TCRdb passed the PCR reads through MiXCR, listing each CDR3 protein once. The data contain under 600,000 distinct CDR3 sequences, about a fifth of them singletons. This clonotype was picked up many times. The germline gives CDR1 SGHDT, CDR2 YYEEEE. With 4 bases removed from V and 4 bases from J, the gap between germline ends came to 15 bases. CDR3 length: 14 amino acids. V and J are TRBV5-6 and TRBJ2-7; weak D call: TRBD2 (5 bases). The specimen sequenced was naive CD8+ T cells from blood, with Jurkat cell RNA spiked in. The subset is: FACS-sorted CD8+CD4-CCR7+CD45RA+ naive T cells. The origin of this receptor is a human donor in good health. Some libraries in this study had Jurkat cell RNA spiked in. CDR3: CASSPPSGLYEQYF. In DNA, the CDR3 is TGTGCCAGCAGCCCCCCATCGGGGTTGTACGAGCAGTACTTC.